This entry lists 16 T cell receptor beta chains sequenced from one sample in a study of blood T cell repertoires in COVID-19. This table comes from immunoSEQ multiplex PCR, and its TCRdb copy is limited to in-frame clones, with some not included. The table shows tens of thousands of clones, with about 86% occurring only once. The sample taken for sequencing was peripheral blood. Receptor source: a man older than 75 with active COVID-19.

CDR3 protein: CASSRLAGAYEQYF. The CDR3 DNA reads TGTGCCAGCAGCCGCCTAGCGGGGGCCTACGAGCAGTACTTC. The chain combines TRBV9 with TRBJ2-7; TRBD2 matches 10 bases. V lost 4 bases and J lost 2; bases outside the gene matches: 3. The CDR3 contains 14 residues. Germline V gene sequence: CDR1 SGDLS, CDR2 YYNGEE.

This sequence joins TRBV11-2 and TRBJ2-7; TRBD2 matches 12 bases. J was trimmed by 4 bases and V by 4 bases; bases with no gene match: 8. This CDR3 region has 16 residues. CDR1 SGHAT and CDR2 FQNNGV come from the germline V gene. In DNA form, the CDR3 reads TGTGCCAGCAGCTACCAAACCCTAGCGGGAGGGTACGAGCAGTACTTC. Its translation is CASSYQTLAGGYEQYF.

The CDR3 reads CASSFRGQGRNSPLHF. CDR3 sequence (DNA): TGTGCCAGCAGCTTCCGAGGGCAGGGGAGAAACTCACCCCTCCACTTT. This rearrangement joins TRBV7-2 to TRBJ1-6, with a weak D call TRBD1 (6 bases). V was pared by 3 bases and J by 10 bases, with 19 bases between. Germline assignment: CDR1 SGHTA and CDR2 FQGNSA. The CDR3 consists of 16 residues.

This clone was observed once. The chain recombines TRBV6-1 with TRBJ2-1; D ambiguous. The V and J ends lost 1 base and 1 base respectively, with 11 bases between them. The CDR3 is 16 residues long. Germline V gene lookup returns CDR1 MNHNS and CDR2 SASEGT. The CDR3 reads CASSEERRSSYNEQFF. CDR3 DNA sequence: TGTGCCAGCAGTGAAGAGCGACGGTCTTCCTACAATGAGCAGTTCTTC.

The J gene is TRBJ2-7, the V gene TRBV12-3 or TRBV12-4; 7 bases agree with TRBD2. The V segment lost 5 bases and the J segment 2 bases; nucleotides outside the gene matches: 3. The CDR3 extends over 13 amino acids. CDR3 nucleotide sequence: TGTGCCAGCAGTGCGGGGGATACCTACGAGCAGTACTTC. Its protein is CASSAGDTYEQYF.

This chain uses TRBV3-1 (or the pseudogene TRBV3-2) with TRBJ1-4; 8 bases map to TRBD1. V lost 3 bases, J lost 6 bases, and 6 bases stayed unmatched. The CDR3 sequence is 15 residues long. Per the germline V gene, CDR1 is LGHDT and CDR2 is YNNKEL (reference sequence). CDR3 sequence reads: CASSQDREEDEKLFF. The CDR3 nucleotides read TGTGCCAGCAGCCAGGACAGGGAGGAGGATGAAAAACTGTTTTTT.

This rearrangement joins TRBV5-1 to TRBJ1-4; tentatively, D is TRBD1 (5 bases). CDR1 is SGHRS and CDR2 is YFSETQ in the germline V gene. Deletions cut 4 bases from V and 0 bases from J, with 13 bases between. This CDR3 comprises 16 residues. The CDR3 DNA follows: TGCGCCAGCAGCACAGGAGAAACTGCAACTAATGAAAAACTGTTTTTT. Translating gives CASSTGETATNEKLFF.

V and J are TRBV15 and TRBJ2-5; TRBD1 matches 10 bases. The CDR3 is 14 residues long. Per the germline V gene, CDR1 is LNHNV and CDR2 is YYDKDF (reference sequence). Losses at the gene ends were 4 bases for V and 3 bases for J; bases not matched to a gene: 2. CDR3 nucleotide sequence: TGTGCCACCAGCAAGGGACAGGGGAAAGAGACCCAGTACTTC. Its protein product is CATSKGQGKETQYF.

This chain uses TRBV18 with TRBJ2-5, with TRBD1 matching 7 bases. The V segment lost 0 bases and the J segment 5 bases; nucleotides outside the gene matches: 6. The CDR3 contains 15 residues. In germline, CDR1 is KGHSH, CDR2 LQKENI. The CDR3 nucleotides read TGTGCCAGCTCACCACCTCAAGGGGGCCGGGAGACCCAGTACTTC. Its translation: CASSPPQGGRETQYF.

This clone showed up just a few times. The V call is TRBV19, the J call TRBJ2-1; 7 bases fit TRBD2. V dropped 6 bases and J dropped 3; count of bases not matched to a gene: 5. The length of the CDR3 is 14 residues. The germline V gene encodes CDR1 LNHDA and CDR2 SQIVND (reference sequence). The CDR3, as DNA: TGTGCCAGTAGGAATCTAGCGGACTACAATGAGCAGTTCTTC. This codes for CASRNLADYNEQFF.

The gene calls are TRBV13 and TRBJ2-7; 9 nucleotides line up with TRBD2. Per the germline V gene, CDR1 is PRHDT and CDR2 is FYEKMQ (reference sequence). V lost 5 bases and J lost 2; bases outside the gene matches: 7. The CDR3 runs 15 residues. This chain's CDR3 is CASSPGGRAAYEQYF. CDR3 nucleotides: TGTGCCAGCAGCCCAGGCGGGAGGGCAGCCTACGAGCAGTACTTC.

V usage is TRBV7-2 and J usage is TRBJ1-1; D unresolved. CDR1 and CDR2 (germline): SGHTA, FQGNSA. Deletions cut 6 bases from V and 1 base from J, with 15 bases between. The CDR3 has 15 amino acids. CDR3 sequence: CASRLTTAGNTEAFF. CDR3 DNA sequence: TGTGCCAGCAGGCTTACGACGGCGGGGAACACTGAAGCTTTCTTT. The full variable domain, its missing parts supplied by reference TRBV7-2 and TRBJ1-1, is GAGVSQSPSNKVTEKGKDVELRCDPISGHTALYWYRQSLGQGLEFLIYFQGNSAPDKSGLPSDRFSAERTGGSVSTLTIQRTQQEDSAVYLCASRLTTAGNTEAFFGQGTRLTVV.

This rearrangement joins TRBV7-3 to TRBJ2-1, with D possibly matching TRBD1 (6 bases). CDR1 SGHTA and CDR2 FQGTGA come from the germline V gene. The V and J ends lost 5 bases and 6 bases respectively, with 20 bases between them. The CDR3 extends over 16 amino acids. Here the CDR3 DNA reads TGTGCCAGCAGCCTCTTACAGGGTTTCCCTTCCAATGAGCAGTTCTTC. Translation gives CASSLLQGFPSNEQFF.

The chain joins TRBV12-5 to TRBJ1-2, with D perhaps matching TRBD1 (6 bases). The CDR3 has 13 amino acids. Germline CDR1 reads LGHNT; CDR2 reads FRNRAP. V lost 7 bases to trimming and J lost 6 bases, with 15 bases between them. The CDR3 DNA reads TGTGCTAGTGTTCAGGGGTCTGGGGATGGCTACACCTTC. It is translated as CASVQGSGDGYTF.

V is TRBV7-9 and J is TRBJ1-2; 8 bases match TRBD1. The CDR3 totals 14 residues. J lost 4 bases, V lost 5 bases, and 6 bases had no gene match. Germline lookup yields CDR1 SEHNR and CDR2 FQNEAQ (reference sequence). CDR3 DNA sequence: TGTGCCAGCAGCCCCCCGGACAGGGCCTATGGCTACACCTTC. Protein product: CASSPPDRAYGYTF.

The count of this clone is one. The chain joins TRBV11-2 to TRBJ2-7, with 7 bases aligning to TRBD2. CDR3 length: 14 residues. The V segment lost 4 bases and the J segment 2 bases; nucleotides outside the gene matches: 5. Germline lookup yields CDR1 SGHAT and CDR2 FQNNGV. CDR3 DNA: TGTGCCAGCAGCTCTCTAGCGGTAACCTACGAGCAGTACTTC. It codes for CASSSLAVTYEQYF.